Listed here are 10 T cell receptor beta chains from one sample, sequenced in a study of blood T cells in healthy people across ages. With a J-beta primer mix and a sample-barcoded 5' primer, a second PCR ran about 6 to 11 cycles. MiXCR, run by TCRdb on the 5' RACE reads, gives a single entry per CDR3 protein. The data hold more than 1,000,000 distinct CDR3 sequences, with around 25% observed a single time. These same records also appear under a second study, on T cells of mothers and their children.

Sequencing was carried out using blood. These receptors all stem from a girl aged 2-10 years in good health.

This clonotype was seen a few times. This chain joins TRBV2 and TRBJ2-3; 8 nucleotides line up with TRBD1. The junction had 6 bases not matched to a gene; V was cut back by 11 bases and J by 2 bases. Germline CDR1 SNHLY, CDR2 FYNNEI. The CDR3 runs to 13 residues. CDR3 coding DNA: TGTGCCGGCGACAGGGGCCACACAGATACGCAGTATTTT. This encodes CAGDRGHTDTQYF.

CDR3 protein: CASSRHGTSGAYEQYF. The CDR3 DNA follows: TGTGCCAGCAGCCGTCACGGGACTAGCGGAGCCTACGAGCAGTACTTC. The chain carries TRBV7-2 and TRBJ2-7; 11 positions match TRBD2. V was pared by 5 bases and J by 2 bases, with 8 bases of the junction left unmatched. Germline CDR1 reads SGHTA; CDR2 reads FQGNSA. This CDR3 comprises 16 residues. Supplemented by reference TRBV7-2 and TRBJ2-7, the full variable domain reads GAGVSQSPSNKVTEKGKDVELRCDPISGHTALYWYRQSLGQGLEFLIYFQGNSAPDKSGLPSDRFSAERTGGSVSTLTIQRTQQEDSAVYLCASSRHGTSGAYEQYFGPGTRLTVT.

The rearrangement links TRBV28 to TRBJ2-5; D ambiguous. This CDR3 region has 13 residues. The V end was cut by 2 bases, the J end by 7 bases, with 11 bases between. Germline-derived CDR1 and CDR2 are MDHEN and SYDVKM. The CDR3 nucleotides are TGTGCCAGCAGTTTACAAGCTTGGGCGACCCAGTACTTC. Protein product: CASSLQAWATQYF.

V and J are TRBV29-1 and TRBJ1-1, with D hard to call. The V end lost 6 bases, the J end lost 5 bases, and 13 bases lay between the germline ends. The CDR3 extends over 12 amino acids. The germline CDR1 and CDR2 sequences are SQVTM and ANQGSEA. CDR3 sequence: CSVDPVGTEAFF. CDR3 nucleotides: TGCAGCGTAGACCCGGTGGGGACTGAAGCTTTCTTT.

This clonotype was observed a handful of times. The chain is built from TRBV20-1 and TRBJ2-2; tentative D call: TRBD1 (6 bases). The CDR3 totals 16 residues. The ends were cut back, 0 bases at V and 5 bases at J, with 16 bases in the middle. Looked up from germline, CDR1 is DFQATT and CDR2 is SNEGSKA (reference sequence). DNA of the CDR3: TGCAGTGCTAGAGATCCCGGCAGGGGATTAACCGGGGAGCTGTTTTTT. Translating it yields CSARDPGRGLTGELFF.

In regard to this clonotype: At one end, the junction sequence differs from germline, possibly due to a read error. This rearrangement joins TRBV12-3 or TRBV12-4 to TRBJ1-1; 7 nucleotides align to TRBD1. This CDR3 is built from 14 residues. The DNA of the CDR3 is TGTGCCAGCAGTTTAGTTTTACAGGGGATTGAAGCTTCCTTT. The encoded protein is CASSLVLQGIEASF.

This clonotype was counted only a few times. V usage is TRBV29-1 and J usage is TRBJ1-2; a weak D match, TRBD1 (5 bases). The CDR3 sequence is 13 residues long. V lost 4 bases and J 2 bases, leaving 11 bases between the germline ends. From germline, CDR1 is SQVTM and CDR2 ANQGSEA. This CDR3 reads CSVVAGSNYGYTF. The CDR3 nucleotides are TGCAGCGTTGTGGCAGGGTCGAACTATGGCTACACCTTC.

The sample holds a few counts of this clonotype. The genes are TRBV19 and TRBJ2-5; possibly TRBD1 for D (6 bases). This CDR3 is 15 amino acids long. V lost 6 bases and J 5 bases, leaving 19 bases between the germline ends. Germline CDR1 and CDR2: LNHDA and SQIVND (reference sequence). Written as DNA, the CDR3 is TGTGCCAGTAGCTCAATCCCGGACAGAGGGGAGACCCAGTACTTC. Translating it yields CASSSIPDRGETQYF.

The genes are TRBV7-9 and TRBJ2-3; 7 nucleotides align to TRBD1. Trimming cost V 5 bases and J 1 base; bases outside gene matches: 9. This CDR3 contains 16 residues. Germline values: CDR1 SEHNR, CDR2 FQNEAQ (reference sequence). The CDR3: CASSPERGRGTDTQYF. DNA for the CDR3: TGTGCCAGCAGCCCGGAAAGGGGGCGAGGCACAGATACGCAGTATTTT.

The chain uses TRBV7-9 and TRBJ1-2; D possibly corresponds to TRBD1 (5 bases). Germline values: CDR1 SEHNR, CDR2 FQNEAQ (reference sequence). The CDR3 has 14 residues. Deletions cut 0 bases from V and 3 bases from J, with 8 bases between. The CDR3 protein is CASSLAGDDYGYTF. The CDR3 DNA sequence: TGTGCCAGCAGCTTAGCAGGGGACGACTATGGCTACACCTTC. Full variable domain (remainder filled in from reference TRBV7-9 and TRBJ1-2): DTGVSQNPRHKITKRGQNVTFRCDPISEHNRLYWYRQTLGQGPEFLTYFQNEAQLEKSRLLSDRFSAERPKGSFSTLEIQRTEQGDSAMYLCASSLAGDDYGYTFGSGTRLTVV.